This passage covers 28 T cell receptor beta chains from one sample sequenced in a study of shared clonotypes between healthy human individuals. The naive CD8 fraction comprised CD45RO-negative cells positively selected for CCR7 and excluded terminally differentiated effector memory CD45RA+ cells. Data came from immunoSEQ multiplex PCR; TCRdb stores just in-frame clones and leaves some out. The table shows 2 million to 2.5 million clones, with roughly 94% occurring only once. The material sequenced was naive CD8+ T cells sorted from blood. These receptors were taken from a man aged 18 to 29 in good health.

The rearrangement uses TRBV4-3 and TRBJ2-2; the D is unclear. The CDR3 extends over 15 amino acids. Trimming stripped 1 base from V and 2 bases from J, with 8 bases between. CDR1 and CDR2 from the germline V gene are LGHNA and YSLEER. This chain's CDR3 is CASSQGPSNTGELFF. CDR3 sequence (DNA): TGCGCCAGCAGCCAAGGCCCGTCAAACACCGGGGAGCTGTTTTTT.

The chain combines TRBV9 with TRBJ1-2, with 12 bases lining up with TRBD1. The CDR3 loop spans 16 amino acids. Germline lookup yields CDR1 SGDLS and CDR2 YYNGEE. J lost 7 bases, V lost 4 bases, and 11 bases had no gene match. CDR3 protein: CASSPRGTGGAGGYTF. The CDR3 DNA is TGTGCCAGCAGCCCCCGGGGGACAGGGGGCGCGGGTGGCTACACCTTC.

The sample holds one count of this clone. The V gene is TRBV6-6, the J gene TRBJ2-5; D is tentatively TRBD1 or TRBD2 (7 bases each). The CDR3 is 16 amino acids. CDR1 MNHNY and CDR2 SVGAGI come from the germline V gene (reference sequence). Deletions cut 2 bases from V and 3 bases from J, with 16 bases between. As DNA, the CDR3 is TGTGCCAGCAGTTACGGGAGGGGGCAGGGGAAAGAGACCCAGTACTTC. It is translated as CASSYGRGQGKETQYF.

The chain combines TRBV10-2 with TRBJ2-5, with TRBD2 identical over 16 bases. The CDR3 is 17 residues long. V was pared by 6 bases and J by 0 bases, with 4 bases of the junction left unmatched. CDR1 WSHSY and CDR2 SAAADI come from the germline V gene. The chain's CDR3 is CASRGTSGGVYQETQYF. For the CDR3, the DNA is TGCGCCAGCAGGGGGACTAGCGGGGGGGTGTACCAAGAGACCCAGTACTTC.

This clone was seen a single time. The chain is built from TRBV19 and TRBJ2-7; 7 nucleotides line up with TRBD1. Looked up from germline, CDR1 is LNHDA and CDR2 is SQIVND (reference sequence). The V gene end was trimmed by 3 bases and the J gene end by 3 bases; junction bases not matched to a gene: 5. This CDR3 region has 14 residues. CDR3 in amino acids: CASSMATGLYEQYF. The CDR3 coding sequence is TGTGCCAGTAGTATGGCGACAGGGCTCTACGAGCAGTACTTC.

V gene TRBV4-1 combines with J gene TRBJ2-7, with D perhaps matching TRBD2 (6 bases). This CDR3 has 13 amino acids. With 5 bases removed from V and 1 base from J, the gap between germline ends came to 9 bases. CDR1 is MGHRA and CDR2 is YSYEKL in the germline V gene. The CDR3 loop reads CASSVGGSYEQYF. The CDR3 region has the DNA TGCGCCAGCAGCGTGGGGGGTTCCTACGAGCAGTACTTC.

This clone appeared once. CDR3: CASSSPQEGSYNEQFF. The CDR3 DNA sequence: TGTGCCAGCAGTTCCCCCCAGGAGGGCTCCTACAATGAGCAGTTCTTC. The V gene is TRBV6-5, the J gene TRBJ2-1, with a tentative D call TRBD2 (6 bases). V shed 4 bases and J shed 0 bases, with 13 bases lying between them. This CDR3 contains 16 residues. CDR1 and CDR2 (germline): MNHEY, SVGAGI.

V usage is TRBV19 and J usage is TRBJ2-5; 7 bases agree with TRBD1. The CDR3 is 16 amino acids. The germline CDR1 and CDR2 sequences are LNHDA and SQIVND (reference sequence). V dropped 0 bases and J dropped 5; count of bases not matched to a gene: 9. The CDR3 protein is CASSIDLETGQETQYF. The CDR3 bases are TGTGCCAGTAGTATAGATCTAGAGACAGGGCAGGAGACCCAGTACTTC.

V is TRBV30 and J is TRBJ2-1; 9 positions agree with TRBD1. The CDR3 is 15 residues long. V trimming: 4 bases; J trimming: 5 bases; junction bases outside the gene matches: 9. The germline V gene encodes CDR1 GTSNPN and CDR2 SVGIG (reference sequence). Here the CDR3 DNA reads TGTGCCTGGATCACAGGGGGCACCCTTGACAATGAGCAGTTCTTC. This gives the protein CAWITGGTLDNEQFF.

This clone has a single count. The chain is built from TRBV7-9 and TRBJ2-3, with unresolved D. Germline values: CDR1 SEHNR, CDR2 FQNEAQ (reference sequence). The CDR3 runs to 14 residues. V lost 2 bases, J lost 6 bases, and 12 bases lay in between. For the CDR3, the DNA is TGTGCCAGCAGCTTATCCCATCTCGTGGATACGCAGTATTTT. Protein sequence: CASSLSHLVDTQYF.

The chain recombines TRBV6-1 with TRBJ2-7; 11 nucleotides line up with TRBD2. Germline V gene sequence: CDR1 MNHNS, CDR2 SASEGT. The J segment lost 3 bases and the V segment lost 7 bases, leaving 8 bases of the junction unmatched. The CDR3 has 15 amino acids. The CDR3 coding sequence is TGTGCCAGCAAAATAGACGGGACTAGCGGCTACGAGCAGTACTTC. It encodes CASKIDGTSGYEQYF.

The chain combines TRBV5-1 with TRBJ2-1; maybe TRBD2 (6 bases). Looked up from germline, CDR1 is SGHRS and CDR2 is YFSETQ. The CDR3 runs 16 residues. V lost 2 bases to trimming and J lost 9 bases, with 21 bases between them. The CDR3 here is CASSFLGQSLEGEQFF. For the CDR3, the DNA is TGCGCCAGCAGCTTTCTCGGACAATCCCTGGAGGGTGAGCAGTTCTTC.

V gene TRBV10-3 combines with J gene TRBJ2-4, with D tentatively TRBD2 (6 bases). Looked up from germline, CDR1 is ENHRY and CDR2 is SYGVKD. The V end was cut by 3 bases, the J end by 0 bases, with 12 bases between. The CDR3 has 16 residues. The CDR3 protein is CAISDGGALAKNIQYF. The CDR3 coding sequence is TGTGCCATCAGTGATGGCGGGGCGCTAGCCAAAAACATTCAGTACTTC.

The genes are TRBV30 and TRBJ2-4; 15 bases map to TRBD2. Germline-derived CDR1 and CDR2 are GTSNPN and SVGIG (reference sequence). This CDR3 is 20 amino acids long. Trimming removed 3 bases from V and 0 bases from J; junction bases left unmatched: 12. The CDR3 DNA sequence: TGTGCCTGGAGCGGGAGTGTCGGACTAGCGGGGGGGTTAGCCAAAAACATTCAGTACTTC. Protein sequence: CAWSGSVGLAGGLAKNIQYF.

This chain links TRBV5-6 with TRBJ2-2; tentative D call: TRBD2 (7 bases). The CDR3 consists of 15 residues. In germline, CDR1 is SGHDT, CDR2 YYEEEE. Trimming left V 2 bases short and J 2 bases short, with 10 bases between. This CDR3 reads CASSFGGGNTGELFF. CDR3 nucleotide sequence: TGTGCCAGCAGCTTTGGCGGGGGCAACACCGGGGAGCTGTTTTTT.

The chain joins TRBV11-2 to TRBJ1-6; D is ambiguous. This CDR3 has 12 residues. V lost 3 bases, J lost 7 bases, and 4 bases lay in between. CDR1 and CDR2 from the germline V gene are SGHAT and FQNNGV. The CDR3 here is CASSFGNSPLHF. As DNA, the CDR3 is TGTGCCAGCAGCTTTGGGAATTCACCCCTCCACTTT.

As concerns this clone: The identical CDR3 is also encoded by other nucleotide sequences in the sample. The V gene is TRBV27, the J gene TRBJ2-7; D might be TRBD2 (6 bases). The CDR3 has 13 amino acids. The germline CDR1 and CDR2 sequences are MNHEY and SMNVEV (reference sequence). Trimming pared 3 bases from V and 4 bases from J, leaving 10 bases between. DNA for the CDR3: TGTGCCAGCAGTTTTCGAGGGACTTACGAGCAGTACTTC. Residues: CASSFRGTYEQYF.

The chain uses TRBV4-1 and TRBJ2-7; TRBD1 matches at 7 bases. V dropped 6 bases and J dropped 2; count of bases not matched to a gene: 7. The CDR3 is 14 residues long. Germline lookup yields CDR1 MGHRA and CDR2 YSYEKL. CDR3 sequence (DNA): TGCGCCAGCAGACTTCGGGACAGTACCTACGAGCAGTACTTC. It codes for CASRLRDSTYEQYF.

The chain links TRBV5-6 to TRBJ2-7, with 10 bases matching TRBD2. Unmatched junction bases numbered 6, after V lost 3 bases and J lost 3 bases. Germline V gene sequence: CDR1 SGHDT, CDR2 YYEEEE. This CDR3 has 15 amino acids. The CDR3 DNA follows: TGTGCCAGCAGCTCGGCCTTAGCGGGAGGCTACGAGCAGTACTTC. It yields the protein CASSSALAGGYEQYF.

As regards this clone: This same CDR3 is encoded by further DNA sequences in the sample. The chain carries TRBV4-1 and TRBJ1-1; D is uncertain. This CDR3 contains 13 residues. Looked up from germline, CDR1 is MGHRA and CDR2 is YSYEKL. The V end lost 2 bases, the J end lost 1 base, and 5 bases lay between the germline ends. The CDR3, as DNA: TGCGCCAGCAGCCAAAGCGGGAACACTGAAGCTTTCTTT. Translation gives CASSQSGNTEAFF.

CDR3 loop: CASVETQYF. DNA for the CDR3: TGTGCCTCCGTAGAGACCCAGTACTTC. V usage is TRBV21-1 and J usage is TRBJ2-5; the table's D call TRBD2 went unverified against the DNA. TRBV21-1 is listed as a pseudogene. The CDR3 has 9 residues.

The CDR3 sequence: CASGSGTGIRYNEQFF. CDR3 bases: TGTGCTAGTGGTTCCGGGACAGGGATTCGGTACAATGAGCAGTTCTTC. The gene calls are TRBV12-5 and TRBJ2-1; 9 bases line up with TRBD1. Germline CDR1 reads LGHNT; CDR2 reads FRNRAP. This CDR3 has 16 residues. The V gene end was trimmed by 4 bases and the J gene end by 4 bases; junction bases not matched to a gene: 8.

The CDR3 DNA follows: TGTGCCAGCAGTTACTCGAGTCGGGGTAACTACGAGCAGTACTTC. Translated, it gives CASSYSSRGNYEQYF. V and J are TRBV6-5 and TRBJ2-7, with a possible D match to TRBD2 (5 bases). Trimming took off 0 bases at V and 3 bases at J, with 12 bases between the two ends. Germline V lookup: CDR1 MNHEY, CDR2 SVGAGI. The CDR3 consists of 15 residues.

The chain couples TRBV27 to TRBJ1-2; possible D gene TRBD1, 6 bases. CDR3 length: 13 residues. V lost 3 bases and J lost 8, with 13 bases in between. CDR1 is MNHEY and CDR2 is SMNVEV in the germline V gene (reference sequence). DNA for the CDR3: TGTGCCAGCAGTTTGGGGGGGCTAGAAGGCTACACCTTC. Protein product: CASSLGGLEGYTF.

The rearrangement joins TRBV19 to TRBJ2-3; the match to TRBD1 covers 7 bases. After removal of 0 bases from V and 1 base from J, the junction contained 4 bases not matched to a gene. This CDR3 is built from 16 residues. Germline V lookup: CDR1 LNHDA, CDR2 SQIVND (reference sequence). The CDR3 sequence: CASSIDGTAGTDTQYF. Here the CDR3 DNA reads TGTGCCAGTAGTATAGATGGGACAGCAGGCACAGATACGCAGTATTTT.

The count of this clone is one. The genes are TRBV15 and TRBJ2-1; 7 bases align to TRBD2. Germline V CDR1 and CDR2: LNHNV, YYDKDF (reference sequence). J gave up 0 bases and V 3 bases, and 11 bases lay outside the gene matches. The CDR3 loop spans 18 amino acids. The DNA for the CDR3 is TGTGCCACCAGCAGTCAGTTGGGGCGGGGGAGCTCCTACAATGAGCAGTTCTTC. Protein: CATSSQLGRGSSYNEQFF.

This rearrangement joins TRBV29-1 to TRBJ2-2; no definite D call. V lost 5 bases, J lost 6 bases, and 7 bases lay in between. This CDR3 is built from 11 residues. Germline lookup yields CDR1 SQVTM and CDR2 ANQGSEA. CDR3 in amino acids: CSVSIAGELFF. In DNA, the CDR3 is TGCAGCGTTTCAATCGCCGGGGAGCTGTTTTTT.

The rearrangement links TRBV4-1 to TRBJ1-1, with D unclear. The CDR3 sequence is 16 residues long. The germline V gene has CDR1 MGHRA and CDR2 YSYEKL. Between the trimmed V and J ends, which lost 1 base and 0 bases, there was a span of 12 bases. CDR3 loop: CASSQGPGVMNTEAFF. CDR3 sequence (DNA): TGCGCCAGCAGCCAAGGCCCCGGGGTTATGAACACTGAAGCTTTCTTT.